The 9 T cell receptor beta chains given below trace back to one sample, sequenced in a study of blood T cells in healthy people across ages. A second roughly 7 to 12 cycle PCR used barcoded and J-beta primers. A single record per CDR3 protein comes from TCRdb applying MiXCR to the 5' RACE reads. Here the sample spans approximately 900,000 distinct CDR3 sequences, under 35% being singletons. These data also formed part of another study, on T cells of mothers and their children.

Sequencing was carried out using blood. Receptor source: a middle-aged woman in good health.

This chain uses TRBV5-1 with TRBJ2-3, with a weak D call TRBD1 (5 bases). This CDR3 contains 14 residues. V shed 5 bases and J shed 3 bases, with 13 bases lying between them. The germline V gene has CDR1 SGHRS and CDR2 YFSETQ. CDR3: CASSPDRATDTQYF. CDR3 nucleotides: TGCGCCAGCAGTCCAGACAGAGCAACAGATACGCAGTATTTT.

For the CDR3, the DNA is TGCGCCAGCAGCCAAGATCGTACAGAGGGTAAGACTGAAGCTTTCTTT. It translates to CASSQDRTEGKTEAFF. The chain has TRBV4-3 and TRBJ1-1; D unclear. CDR1 and CDR2 from the germline V gene are LGHNA and YSLEER. The ends were cut back, 0 bases at V and 5 bases at J, with 16 bases in the middle. The CDR3 totals 16 residues.

The chain couples TRBV6-5 to TRBJ1-1; D is undetermined. CDR1 is MNHEY and CDR2 is SVGAGI in the germline V gene. This CDR3 is 15 amino acids long. V shed 2 bases and J shed 1 base, with 11 bases lying between them. The CDR3 region has the DNA TGTGCCAGCAGTTACGCCAGACCTAGGAACACTGAAGCTTTCTTT. It specifies CASSYARPRNTEAFF.

This clonotype was seen repeatedly, ten times or more. V usage is TRBV7-9 and J usage is TRBJ2-3; 7 bases are shared with TRBD2. V gave up 1 base and J gave up 0 bases; unmatched junction bases: 4. Per germline, CDR1 SEHNR and CDR2 FQNEAQ (reference sequence). The CDR3 runs 16 residues. CDR3 loop: CASSLGLAASTDTQYF. Here the CDR3 DNA reads TGTGCCAGCAGCTTAGGGCTAGCGGCGAGCACAGATACGCAGTATTTT.

There are many counts of this clonotype. The V call is TRBV5-4, the J call TRBJ2-5; no firm D call. V was cut by 1 base and J by 2 bases, with 9 bases left in between. Looked up from germline, CDR1 is SGHNT and CDR2 is YYREEE (reference sequence). CDR3 size: 14 residues. CDR3 residues: CASSLQTEQETQYF. CDR3 bases: TGTGCCAGCAGCTTGCAAACAGAACAAGAGACCCAGTACTTC.

Of note for this clonotype: One end of the junction fails to match germline, which may point to a read error. The rearrangement uses TRBV28 and TRBJ1-3, with D hard to call. In germline, CDR1 is MDHEN, CDR2 SYDVKM. The CDR3 has 18 residues. CDR3 in DNA: TGCGCCAGCAGTTTTGTTTCTGGCAGAATTAGCTCTGGAAACACCATATATTTT. Its protein is CASSFVSGRISSGNTIYF.

There are many counts of this clonotype. This chain connects TRBV10-3 to TRBJ2-5; D unresolved. The CDR3 length is 12 residues. Per germline, CDR1 ENHRY and CDR2 SYGVKD. Trimming took 2 bases from V and 2 from J, leaving 3 bases between them. The CDR3 region has the DNA TGTGCCATCAGTGAGCCTCAAGAGACCCAGTACTTC. This translates into CAISEPQETQYF.

This clonotype showed up many times. The V gene is TRBV20-1, the J gene TRBJ2-5; 8 positions agree with TRBD2. The CDR3 extends over 15 amino acids. Germline CDR1 is DFQATT and CDR2 is SNEGSKA (reference sequence). V was clipped by 6 bases and J by 5 bases; unmatched bases: 14. As DNA, the CDR3 is TGCAGTGCGGATCGCCAGGGCGGGGGGCAGGAGACCCAGTACTTC. The encoded protein is CSADRQGGGQETQYF.

This clonotype was recorded many times. The chain carries TRBV28 and TRBJ2-7, with TRBD2 matching over 12 bases. Germline lookup yields CDR1 MDHEN and CDR2 SYDVKM. The CDR3 covers 15 residues. V was pared by 4 bases and J by 4 bases, with 5 bases of the junction left unmatched. The CDR3 DNA is TGTGCCAGCAGTTCACCCCTAGCGGGGGGGTACGAGCAGTACTTC. Translation: CASSSPLAGGYEQYF.